These 10 T cell receptor beta chains were sequenced from one sample in a study of shared clonotypes between healthy human individuals. The protocol was immunoSEQ multiplex PCR, while the TCRdb copy is restricted to in-frame clones and leaves out a portion. The sample comprises 1 million to 1.2 million clones, 77% of which are singletons, and almost 0.9% rests with the top ten. Specimen: memory CD4+ T cells from PBMCs. As to subset: CD45RA-negative fraction. Receptors originate from a man between 18 and 29 years old in good health. Some clones in this sample may be carry-over from other donors' samples.

The count of this clone is one. V gene TRBV7-8 combines with J gene TRBJ2-7; possibly TRBD2 for D (5 bases). Germline-derived CDR1 and CDR2 are SGHVS and FQNEAQ. The CDR3 extends over 16 amino acids. V lost 5 bases, J lost 4 bases, and 21 bases lay in between. DNA of the CDR3: TGTGCCAGCAGCCCGCAGATGGGAGAGAGGAAGTACGAGCAGTACTTC. This translates into CASSPQMGERKYEQYF.

This clone has just a few counts. The genes are TRBV19 and TRBJ1-5, with D unclear. Germline CDR1 LNHDA, CDR2 SQIVND (reference sequence). V lost 11 bases and J 1 base, leaving 12 bases between the germline ends. The CDR3 runs to 13 residues. CDR3 nucleotide sequence: TGTGCCGGCGGTCGGGGAAGCAATCAGCCCCAGCATTTT. It is translated as CAGGRGSNQPQHF. The whole variable domain, remainder taken from reference TRBV19 and TRBJ1-5, is DGGITQSPKYLFRKEGQNVTLSCEQNLNHDAMYWYRQDPGQGLRLIYYSQIVNDFQKGDIAEGYSVSREKKESFPLTVTSAQKNPTAFYLCAGGRGSNQPQHFGDGTRLSIL.

The V and J genes are TRBV4-3 and TRBJ2-1; 9 nucleotides match TRBD2. CDR1 and CDR2 (germline): LGHNA, YSLEER. Germline trimming cut 0 bases from V and 0 bases from J; bases unmatched to any gene: 0. The CDR3 has 16 amino acids. The CDR3 DNA reads TGCGCCAGCAGCCAAGAGACTAGCGGCTCCTACAATGAGCAGTTCTTC. Translated: CASSQETSGSYNEQFF.

V and J are TRBV9 and TRBJ1-2; D gene ambiguous. Germline assignment: CDR1 SGDLS and CDR2 YYNGEE. Trimming removed 4 bases from V and 10 bases from J, with 11 bases in between. This CDR3 has 11 amino acids. CDR3 nucleotide sequence: TGTGCCAGCAGCCCCCAGGTCGCCTACACCTTC. Its translation is CASSPQVAYTF.

With regard to this clone: The identical CDR3 is also encoded by other nucleotide sequences in the sample. The rearrangement links TRBV5-1 to TRBJ2-7, with 8 nucleotides matching TRBD1. The CDR3 contains 14 residues. The junction had 7 bases not matched to a gene; V was cut back by 3 bases and J by 5 bases. CDR1 SGHRS and CDR2 YFSETQ come from the germline V gene. The DNA of the CDR3 is TGCGCCAGCAGCTCAGGACAGGGTGGCAACGAGCAGTACTTC. It encodes CASSSGQGGNEQYF.

This chain connects TRBV18 to TRBJ1-1; D is uncertain. CDR3 size: 15 residues. Deletions cut 2 bases from V and 5 bases from J, with 15 bases between. CDR1 and CDR2 from the germline V gene are KGHSH and LQKENI. The CDR3 region has the DNA TGTGCCAGCTCACCAATGGATGTGGTCGGGACTGAAGCTTTCTTT. Protein product: CASSPMDVVGTEAFF.

The rearrangement links TRBV28 to TRBJ2-7; 9 bases agree with TRBD1. This CDR3 has 14 residues. The ends lost 7 bases at V and 4 bases at J; junction bases unmatched: 8. CDR1 is MDHEN, CDR2 SYDVKM, per germline. The chain's CDR3 is CASTTGQGGYEQYF. For the CDR3, the DNA is TGTGCCAGCACTACGGGACAGGGCGGTTACGAGCAGTACTTC.

The rearrangement joins TRBV7-2 to TRBJ1-1; 10 nucleotides line up with TRBD1. CDR1 and CDR2 (germline): SGHTA, FQGNSA. V shed 5 bases, J shed 4 bases, and the junction held 4 bases outside the gene matches. The CDR3 runs 14 residues. DNA for the CDR3: TGTGCCAGCAGCACGACAGGGGGCAGCACTGAAGCTTTCTTT. It translates to CASSTTGGSTEAFF.

This chain connects TRBV7-3 to TRBJ2-7; TRBD2 might be the D (6 bases). This CDR3 comprises 19 residues. Germline V CDR1 and CDR2: SGHTA, FQGTGA. The V end was cut by 4 bases, the J end by 1 base, with 26 bases between. Here the CDR3 reads CASSSPGGALSATSYEQYF. Here the CDR3 DNA reads TGTGCCAGCAGCTCCCCCGGAGGGGCGTTGTCCGCGACTTCCTACGAGCAGTACTTC.

The chain recombines TRBV6-4 with TRBJ2-1; TRBD2 aligns across 12 bases. Trimming removed 3 bases from V and 3 bases from J; junction bases left unmatched: 0. The CDR3 sequence is 15 residues long. The germline CDR1 and CDR2 sequences are MRHNA and SNTAGT. In nucleotides, the CDR3 is TGTGCCAGCAGTGAGACTAGCGGGAGCTACAATGAGCAGTTCTTC. Translated: CASSETSGSYNEQFF.